A selection of T cell receptor beta chains follows, all from one sample in a study of CXCR3-negative and CXCR3-positive naive CD8 T cells. With the 5' RACE reads reprocessed, TCRdb shows one record per CDR3 protein and no DNA. The sample has tens of thousands of distinct CDR3 sequences, and its top ten clones hold approximately 0.99%. The material sequenced was naive CXCR3- CD8+ T cells from blood. The receptors were sampled from a human donor in good health. Some clones in this sample may be carry-over from other donors' samples. Both conserved end residues are part of each CDR3.

J gene | V gene | CDR3 protein
TRBJ1-2 | TRBV2 | CASSPGDAYGYTF
TRBJ2-7 | TRBV20-1 | CSARGVRENLDEQYF
TRBJ2-2 | TRBV5-1 | CASSPDRGRFGELFF
TRBJ1-1 | TRBV20-1 | CSARGPGGHTEAFF
TRBJ2-1 | TRBV28 | CASSLNRGSYNEQFF
TRBJ2-1 | TRBV4-3 | CASSQDPRQGYNEQFF
TRBJ1-1 | TRBV10-3 | CAISDPGQGLNTEAFF
TRBJ2-5 | TRBV7-6 | CASSLGAGGRQETQYF
TRBJ2-7 | TRBV13 | CASSSATGTVAYEQYF
TRBJ1-4 | TRBV29-1 | CSVEEGGGEKLFF
TRBJ1-5 | TRBV6-6 | CASSPLGGAEQPQHF
TRBJ2-3 | TRBV5-6 | CASSLKPGTSGGPSTDTQYF
TRBJ1-1 | TRBV9 | CASSSGGGPAEAFF
TRBJ1-6 | TRBV15 | CATSMTGTSNSPLHF